These 11 T cell receptor beta chains originate from one sample sequenced in a study of blood T cells in healthy people across ages. Through a sample-barcoded 5' primer and a J-beta primer mix, a second PCR was run for roughly 7 to 12 cycles. TCRdb used MiXCR to reprocess the 5' RACE reads, holding one entry per CDR3 protein. The sample includes some 1.4 million distinct CDR3 sequences, around two fifths seen only once; the top ten take roughly 7.9%. Sample: blood. Receptor source: a young woman in good health.

V usage is TRBV4-2 and J usage is TRBJ1-1; D is unresolved. CDR1 is LGHNA and CDR2 is YNFKEQ in the germline V gene. The CDR3 has 14 amino acids. Trimming cost V 0 bases and J 3 bases, with 8 bases left between them. CDR3 sequence reads: CASSQDSSDTEAFF. The CDR3 nucleotides are TGTGCCAGCAGCCAAGATAGTTCAGACACTGAAGCTTTCTTT.

This chain connects TRBV12-3 or TRBV12-4 to TRBJ2-1; 12 bases fit TRBD2. The CDR3 spans 14 residues. Trimming at V came to 6 bases and at J to 10 bases, leaving 7 bases not matched to a gene. The CDR3 region is CASRGGLAGKEQFF. The CDR3 DNA is TGTGCCAGCAGGGGGGGACTAGCGGGCAAGGAGCAGTTCTTC.

The chain employs TRBV27 and TRBJ2-7; 11 bases fit TRBD2. The germline V gene has CDR1 MNHEY and CDR2 SMNVEV (reference sequence). With 2 bases clipped from V and 4 bases from J, the junction kept 4 bases outside the gene matches. This CDR3 spans 15 amino acids. CDR3 residues: CASSLLAGGAYEQYF. The CDR3 coding sequence is TGTGCCAGCAGTTTACTAGCGGGGGGAGCTTACGAGCAGTACTTC.

The gene calls are TRBV7-2 and TRBJ1-5, with a possible D match to TRBD1 (5 bases). Germline lookup yields CDR1 SGHTA and CDR2 FQGNSA. The CDR3 extends over 15 amino acids. V was pared by 2 bases and J by 4 bases, with 12 bases between. CDR3 nucleotide sequence: TGTGCCAGCAGCTTAAGCAGGGCCCTAAATCAGCCCCAGCATTTT. This translates into CASSLSRALNQPQHF.

This clonotype turned up a few times. Here the CDR3 reads CASSQDRGQSVTNEKLFF. The CDR3 DNA reads TGTGCCAGCAGCCAAGACCGGGGACAGTCCGTAACTAATGAAAAACTGTTTTTT. The chain has TRBV4-2 and TRBJ1-4, with 7 bases lining up with TRBD1. Trimming at V came to 0 bases and at J to 1 base, leaving 8 bases not matched to a gene. The CDR3 contains 18 residues. Per the germline V gene, CDR1 is LGHNA and CDR2 is YNFKEQ.

CDR3 in amino acids: CASSFRTVHNSPLHF. In DNA form, the CDR3 reads TGTGCCAGCAGCTTTAGGACAGTCCATAATTCACCCCTCCACTTT. The chain links TRBV7-2 to TRBJ1-6, with a tentative D call TRBD1 (6 bases). From germline, CDR1 is SGHTA and CDR2 FQGNSA. The V end lost 3 bases, the J end lost 5 bases, and 11 bases lay between the germline ends. The CDR3 contains 15 residues.

This chain links TRBV2 with TRBJ1-5; D is unclear. Germline CDR1 SNHLY, CDR2 FYNNEI. Trimming shortened V by 7 bases and J by 7 bases, and 23 bases separated the two germline ends. The CDR3 is 16 amino acids. Here the CDR3 reads CASNREMTKAGQPQHF. CDR3 DNA: TGTGCCAGCAACCGAGAGATGACGAAGGCGGGGCAGCCCCAGCATTTT.

This clonotype was seen at least ten times. The CDR3 sequence: CASRRLAGGTDTQYF. CDR3 bases: TGTGCCAGCAGGCGACTAGCGGGGGGAACAGATACGCAGTATTTT. The V and J genes are TRBV6-1 and TRBJ2-3; 13 bases map to TRBD2. J was trimmed by 3 bases and V by 6 bases; bases with no gene match: 3. Germline lookup yields CDR1 MNHNS and CDR2 SASEGT. CDR3 length: 15 residues.

This clonotype occurred a few times. J is TRBJ2-1 and V is TRBV23-1; 10 bases are shared with TRBD2. TRBV23-1 is known as an ORF, though its function is uncertain. Trimming took 8 bases from V and 4 from J; bases not matched to a gene: 14. CDR3 length: 17 residues. CDR3 protein: CASVAGGELKNYNEQFF. The CDR3 DNA reads as TGCGCCAGCGTAGCGGGAGGCGAACTTAAGAATTACAATGAGCAGTTCTTC.

This sequence joins TRBV20-1 and TRBJ1-1; the D is unclear. Germline CDR1 reads DFQATT; CDR2 reads SNEGSKA (reference sequence). CDR3 size: 15 residues. V was trimmed by 0 bases and J by 1 base, leaving 12 bases between them. The CDR3 region has the DNA TGCAGTGCTAGAGATCCCGAGGCGGGGAACACTGAAGCTTTCTTT. Its translation is CSARDPEAGNTEAFF.

This clonotype appeared a few times. V gene TRBV28 combines with J gene TRBJ1-3; 9 bases agree with TRBD1. This CDR3 contains 15 residues. Looked up from germline, CDR1 is MDHEN and CDR2 is SYDVKM. The J segment lost 2 bases and the V segment lost 4 bases, leaving 3 bases of the junction unmatched. CDR3 sequence reads: CASSSQGAAGNTIYF. For the CDR3, the DNA is TGTGCCAGCAGTTCACAGGGGGCCGCTGGAAACACCATATATTTT.